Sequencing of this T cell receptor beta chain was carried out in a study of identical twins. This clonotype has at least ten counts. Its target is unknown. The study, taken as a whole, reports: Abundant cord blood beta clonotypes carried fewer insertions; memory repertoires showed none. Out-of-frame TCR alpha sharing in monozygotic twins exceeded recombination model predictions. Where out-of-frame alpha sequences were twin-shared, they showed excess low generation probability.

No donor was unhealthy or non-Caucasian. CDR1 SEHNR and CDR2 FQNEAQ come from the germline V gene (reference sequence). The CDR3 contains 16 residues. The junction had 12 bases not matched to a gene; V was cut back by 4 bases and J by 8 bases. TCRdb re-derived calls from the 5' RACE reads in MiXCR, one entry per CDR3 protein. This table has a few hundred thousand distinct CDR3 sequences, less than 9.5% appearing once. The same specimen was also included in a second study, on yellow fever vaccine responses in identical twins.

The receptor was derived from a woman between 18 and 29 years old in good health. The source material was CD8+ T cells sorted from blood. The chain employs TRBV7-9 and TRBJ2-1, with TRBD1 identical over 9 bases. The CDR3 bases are TGTGCCAGCAGCTCCTTCCCGGGACAGGGAATTGATGAGCAGTTCTTC. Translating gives CASSSFPGQGIDEQFF. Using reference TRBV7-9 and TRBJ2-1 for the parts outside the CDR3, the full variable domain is DTGVSQNPRHKITKRGQNVTFRCDPISEHNRLYWYRQTLGQGPEFLTYFQNEAQLEKSRLLSDRFSAERPKGSFSTLEIQRTEQGDSAMYLCASSSFPGQGIDEQFFGPGTRLTVL.